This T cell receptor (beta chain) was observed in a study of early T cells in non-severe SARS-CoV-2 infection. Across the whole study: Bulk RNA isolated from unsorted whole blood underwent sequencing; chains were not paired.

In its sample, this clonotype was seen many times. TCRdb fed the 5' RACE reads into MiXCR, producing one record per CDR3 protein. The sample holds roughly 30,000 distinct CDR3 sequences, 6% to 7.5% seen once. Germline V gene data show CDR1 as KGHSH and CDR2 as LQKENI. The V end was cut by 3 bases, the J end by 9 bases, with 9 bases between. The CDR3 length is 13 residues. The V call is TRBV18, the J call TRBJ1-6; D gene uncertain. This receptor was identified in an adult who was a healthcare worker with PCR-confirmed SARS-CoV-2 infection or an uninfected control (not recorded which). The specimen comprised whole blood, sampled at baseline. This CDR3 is CASSPSAFSPLHF. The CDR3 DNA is TGTGCCAGCTCACCTTCAGCGTTTTCACCCCTCCACTTT.